This T cell receptor beta chain appears in the sequencing data of a study of T cell repertoires in cytomegalovirus infection. Study as a whole: HLA-B-restricted CMV epitopes that are well studied, plus recently identified HLA-C-restricted ones, were used by the study. Evidence of both CMV infection and a matching HLA type came from public TCR beta signatures.

About this clonotype itself: What it recognizes is unknown.

General study results and limits: CMV-specific TCR beta clonotypes restricted by HLA-C were the ones dominating the ex vivo response.

TCRdb re-called the reads with MiXCR, one entry per CDR3 protein. This sample yields 250,000 to 400,000 distinct CDR3 sequences, of which around 25% are seen a single time; about 14% belongs to the top ten. Germline V gives CDR1 SGHNT, CDR2 YYREEE (reference sequence). CDR3 length: 14 amino acids. J gave up 8 bases and V 2 bases, and 4 bases lay outside the gene matches. The input for sequencing was cultured PBMCs, taken from culture after CMV antigen stimulation. This chain connects TRBV5-4 to TRBJ2-1; 10 bases are shared with TRBD2. This receptor was identified in a human donor in good health (CMV status not recorded). Some clones in this sample may be carry-over from other donors' samples. The CDR3 DNA follows: TGTGCCAGCAGCTTACTAGCGGGGTATGATGAGCAGTTCTTC. Its translation is CASSLLAGYDEQFF.